Listed below are T cell receptor beta chains from one sample, sequenced in a study of blood T cells in healthy people across ages. MiXCR, run by TCRdb on the 5' RACE reads, gives a single entry per CDR3 protein. The sample lists hundreds of thousands of distinct CDR3 sequences; about 43% were seen once. Specimen: blood. These receptors all come from a man of 80 years or more in good health. Both conserved end residues are part of each CDR3. The order of the fields is D gene, V gene, clone size, J gene, CDR3 DNA, CDR3 protein. D genes are given only for firm matches. Size tells how often a clone was seen (once, few, many) or the class of an expanded clone, and some rows leave it out.

D gene: NA; V gene: TRBV6-1; clone size: NA; J gene: TRBJ1-2; CDR3 DNA: TGTGCCAGCCCCGACAGGAGATTAGTCTACACCTTC; CDR3 protein: CASPDRRLVYTF
D gene: TRBD2; V gene: TRBV7-2; clone size: NA; J gene: TRBJ2-5; CDR3 DNA: TGTGCCAGCAGCTTAGATGCTAGCGGGAGTTACAATGAGCAGTACTTC; CDR3 protein: CASSLDASGSYNEQYF
D gene: TRBD2; V gene: TRBV20-1; clone size: NA; J gene: TRBJ2-7; CDR3 DNA: TGCAGTGCTAGATGGGGGAGGGCCTCCTACGAGCAGTACTTC; CDR3 protein: CSARWGRASYEQYF
D gene: TRBD2; V gene: TRBV28; clone size: few; J gene: TRBJ2-7; CDR3 DNA: TGTGCCAGCACCCCCGGACTAGTCTACGAGCAGTACTTC; CDR3 protein: CASTPGLVYEQYF
D gene: NA; V gene: TRBV6-2/TRBV6-3; clone size: few; J gene: TRBJ2-7; CDR3 DNA: TGTGCCAGCACCAAAGGGATTCGCTCCTACGAGCAGTACTTC; CDR3 protein: CASTKGIRSYEQYF
D gene: TRBD2; V gene: TRBV30; clone size: once; J gene: TRBJ2-7; CDR3 DNA: TGTGCCTGGAGGAGAGGCGGGAGGGGCGAGCAGTACTTC; CDR3 protein: CAWRRGGRGEQYF
D gene: NA; V gene: TRBV6-5; clone size: NA; J gene: TRBJ2-7; CDR3 DNA: TGTGCCAGCAGTTGGACTACTCCGGATGGCTACAACGAGCAGTACTTC; CDR3 protein: CASSWTTPDGYNEQYF
D gene: NA; V gene: TRBV6-2/TRBV6-3; clone size: NA; J gene: TRBJ2-7; CDR3 DNA: TGTGCCAGCAGTTACCCGGGACGGGCGACCTGGGAGCAGTACTTC; CDR3 protein: CASSYPGRATWEQYF
D gene: NA; V gene: TRBV6-2/TRBV6-3; clone size: NA; J gene: TRBJ2-5; CDR3 DNA: TGTGCCAGCAGTGACTTCGGACTCACCCAAGAGACCCAGTACTTC; CDR3 protein: CASSDFGLTQETQYF
D gene: NA; V gene: TRBV30; clone size: NA; J gene: TRBJ2-7; CDR3 DNA: TGTGCCTGGAGCCAGGGGGGGGTTTCTGTCTACGAGCAGTACTTC; CDR3 protein: CAWSQGGVSVYEQYF
D gene: TRBD1; V gene: TRBV7-2; clone size: NA; J gene: TRBJ2-7; CDR3 DNA: TGTGCCAGCAGCCCCCAATCCGGGACAGCATACGAGCAGTACTTC; CDR3 protein: CASSPQSGTAYEQYF
D gene: NA; V gene: TRBV6-5; clone size: NA; J gene: TRBJ1-2; CDR3 DNA: TGTGCCAGCAGTTACCGGCAGGAGAATTATGGCTACACCTTC; CDR3 protein: CASSYRQENYGYTF
D gene: NA; V gene: TRBV27; clone size: NA; J gene: TRBJ2-1; CDR3 DNA: TGTGCCAGCAGTTGTGGGGACTACAATGAGCAGTTCTTC; CDR3 protein: CASSCGDYNEQFF
D gene: NA; V gene: TRBV5-1; clone size: NA; J gene: TRBJ2-5; CDR3 DNA: TGCGCCAGCAGCTTCCCCGACAGCCAAGAGACCCAGTACTTC; CDR3 protein: CASSFPDSQETQYF
D gene: NA; V gene: TRBV4-3; clone size: NA; J gene: TRBJ2-5; CDR3 DNA: TGCGCCAGCAGCCAAGATCTCGGGGACTCGGAGGCCCAGTACTTC; CDR3 protein: CASSQDLGDSEAQYF
D gene: TRBD1; V gene: TRBV7-9; clone size: few; J gene: TRBJ2-7; CDR3 DNA: TGTGCCAGCAGCCTGACAGGGGAGAACGAGCAGTACTTC; CDR3 protein: CASSLTGENEQYF
D gene: TRBD1; V gene: TRBV2; clone size: NA; J gene: TRBJ2-7; CDR3 DNA: TGTGCCAGCAGTGAAGCGGGACAGTACGGCGAGCAGTACTTC; CDR3 protein: CASSEAGQYGEQYF
D gene: NA; V gene: TRBV11-2; clone size: NA; J gene: TRBJ2-7; CDR3 DNA: TGTGCCAGCAGCCAAGCGGGTCTGTACGAGCAGTACTTC; CDR3 protein: CASSQAGLYEQYF
D gene: NA; V gene: TRBV29-1; clone size: NA; J gene: TRBJ2-6; CDR3 DNA: TGCAGCGTTGAAGAATCCGGGGCCAACGTCCTGACTTTC; CDR3 protein: CSVEESGANVLTF
D gene: TRBD1; V gene: TRBV9; clone size: NA; J gene: TRBJ2-2; CDR3 DNA: TGTGCCAGCAGCGCAAGGGACAGGGGGGTTACCGGGGAGCTGTTTTTT; CDR3 protein: CASSARDRGVTGELFF
D gene: NA; V gene: TRBV7-3; clone size: NA; J gene: TRBJ2-1; CDR3 DNA: TGTGCCAGCAGCGCCCTCGGGGTGGTTGAGCAGTTCTTC; CDR3 protein: CASSALGVVEQFF
D gene: NA; V gene: TRBV5-6; clone size: NA; J gene: TRBJ1-5; CDR3 DNA: TGTGCCAGCAGCGTAGGACGGGCCCATAGCAATCAGCCCCAGCATTTT; CDR3 protein: CASSVGRAHSNQPQHF
D gene: TRBD1; V gene: TRBV20-1; clone size: NA; J gene: TRBJ1-1; CDR3 DNA: TGCAGTGCCAGACCAGCAGGGGGCCGGGGCACTGAAGCTTTCTTT; CDR3 protein: CSARPAGGRGTEAFF
D gene: TRBD1; V gene: TRBV30; clone size: many; J gene: TRBJ1-2; CDR3 DNA: TGTGCCTGGCACCGGGACAGGGTTTTTGGATCTGGCTACACCTTC; CDR3 protein: CAWHRDRVFGSGYTF
D gene: NA; V gene: TRBV6-1; clone size: NA; J gene: TRBJ2-1; CDR3 DNA: TGTGCCAGCAGTCGAGACGACTACAATGAGCAGTTCTTC; CDR3 protein: CASSRDDYNEQFF
D gene: TRBD2; V gene: TRBV29-1; clone size: NA; J gene: TRBJ2-5; CDR3 DNA: TGCAGCGTTGTTCTAGCGGGCCAAGAGACCCAGTACTTC; CDR3 protein: CSVVLAGQETQYF
D gene: TRBD1; V gene: TRBV29-1; clone size: NA; J gene: TRBJ2-7; CDR3 DNA: TGCAGCGTTGGTATGAGGACAGGGGGGTTCTCCTACGGGCAGTACTTC; CDR3 protein: CSVGMRTGGFSYGQYF
D gene: NA; V gene: TRBV11-2; clone size: once; J gene: TRBJ2-7; CDR3 DNA: TGTGCCAGCAGCCGAGGGCAGGGAACGACTTACGAGCAGTACTTC; CDR3 protein: CASSRGQGTTYEQYF
D gene: NA; V gene: TRBV7-9; clone size: NA; J gene: TRBJ2-5; CDR3 DNA: TGTGCCAGCAGCCCCCGGGCTTACAGAGGGGAGACCCAGTACTTC; CDR3 protein: CASSPRAYRGETQYF
D gene: TRBD2; V gene: TRBV10-3; clone size: few; J gene: TRBJ2-7; CDR3 DNA: TGTGCCATCAGAGCGGCTAGCGGGAGATCCTACGAGCAGTACTTC; CDR3 protein: CAIRAASGRSYEQYF
D gene: NA; V gene: TRBV18; clone size: NA; J gene: TRBJ2-7; CDR3 DNA: TGTGCCAGCTCACCTTTAGCAACGTCCGGGGAGCAGTACTTC; CDR3 protein: CASSPLATSGEQYF
D gene: TRBD2; V gene: TRBV6-2/TRBV6-3; clone size: few; J gene: TRBJ2-1; CDR3 DNA: TGTGCCAGCAGTAGGACTAGCATAAGTTACAATGAGCAGTTCTTC; CDR3 protein: CASSRTSISYNEQFF
D gene: NA; V gene: TRBV6-5; clone size: NA; J gene: TRBJ1-2; CDR3 DNA: TGTGCCAGCAGTTATGTACGAACAGCTAACTATGGCTACACCTTC; CDR3 protein: CASSYVRTANYGYTF
D gene: NA; V gene: TRBV7-2; clone size: once; J gene: TRBJ1-5; CDR3 DNA: TGTGCCAGCAGCTTAAAACAGGGCGGTCAGCCCCAGCATTTT; CDR3 protein: CASSLKQGGQPQHF
D gene: TRBD1; V gene: TRBV29-1; clone size: NA; J gene: TRBJ1-2; CDR3 DNA: TGCAGCGCCCCAATAGGGGCAGGGGGTTCTTCTAACTATGGCTACACCTTC; CDR3 protein: CSAPIGAGGSSNYGYTF
D gene: TRBD1; V gene: TRBV15; clone size: NA; J gene: TRBJ2-7; CDR3 DNA: TGTGCCACCAGCGGTAGGACAGGGATAAAATACGAGCAGTACTTC; CDR3 protein: CATSGRTGIKYEQYF
D gene: TRBD1; V gene: TRBV7-9; clone size: NA; J gene: TRBJ1-2; CDR3 DNA: TGTGCCAGCAGCTTAGTCCCAGGACAGGGTCGGGCTAACTATGACTACACCTTC; CDR3 protein: CASSLVPGQGRANYDYTF
D gene: NA; V gene: TRBV7-2; clone size: few; J gene: TRBJ2-5; CDR3 DNA: TGTGCCAGCAGCCGAAATATAGCGGAGACCCAGTACTTC; CDR3 protein: CASSRNIAETQYF
D gene: NA; V gene: TRBV6-1; clone size: NA; J gene: TRBJ1-1; CDR3 DNA: TGTGCCAGCAGTGACCCTGGGAGTCACGCAAGCACTGAAGCTTTCTTT; CDR3 protein: CASSDPGSHASTEAFF
D gene: TRBD2; V gene: TRBV20-1; clone size: few; J gene: TRBJ2-1; CDR3 DNA: TGCAGTGCTAGAGACACCGCAATAGCGGGAGCCATTTATTACAATGAGCAGTTCTTC; CDR3 protein: CSARDTAIAGAIYYNEQFF
D gene: NA; V gene: TRBV6-5; clone size: few; J gene: TRBJ2-7; CDR3 DNA: TGTGCCAGCAGTTACGAACAGGGCATTTACGAGCAGTACTTC; CDR3 protein: CASSYEQGIYEQYF
D gene: TRBD1; V gene: TRBV4-3; clone size: many; J gene: TRBJ2-3; CDR3 DNA: TGCGCCAGCAGCCAAGATTGGGCAGGGGGCGCGGAAGATACGCAGTATTTT; CDR3 protein: CASSQDWAGGAEDTQYF
D gene: NA; V gene: TRBV5-5; clone size: NA; J gene: TRBJ2-6; CDR3 DNA: TGTGCCAGCAGCAGGACGAGTTCTAGCTACTCTGGGGCCAACGTCCTGACTTTC; CDR3 protein: CASSRTSSSYSGANVLTF
D gene: NA; V gene: TRBV6-5; clone size: NA; J gene: TRBJ1-5; CDR3 DNA: TGTGCCAGCACTCTAAGGGAGGGTACTCAGCCCCAGCATTTT; CDR3 protein: CASTLREGTQPQHF
D gene: TRBD1; V gene: TRBV5-5; clone size: NA; J gene: TRBJ2-7; CDR3 DNA: TGTGCCAGCAGCTTGGGAGGGGGCCTTAGCTCCTACGAGCAGTACTTC; CDR3 protein: CASSLGGGLSSYEQYF
D gene: TRBD1; V gene: TRBV12-3/TRBV12-4; clone size: many; J gene: TRBJ2-1; CDR3 DNA: TGTGCCAGCAGTCGCACGGCCGGGACAGGGGGTCATGAGCAGTTCTTC; CDR3 protein: CASSRTAGTGGHEQFF
D gene: TRBD2; V gene: TRBV7-9; clone size: NA; J gene: TRBJ2-5; CDR3 DNA: TGTGCCAGCAGCGCACTGACTAGCGCCGAGACCCAGTACTTC; CDR3 protein: CASSALTSAETQYF
D gene: NA; V gene: TRBV6-1; clone size: few; J gene: TRBJ2-1; CDR3 DNA: TGTGCCAGCAGTAGACCCCTGAATGAGCAGTTCTTC; CDR3 protein: CASSRPLNEQFF
D gene: NA; V gene: TRBV7-2; clone size: NA; J gene: TRBJ1-5; CDR3 DNA: TGTGCCAGCAGCTTAGCGGCAGGTTATAGCAATCAGCCCCAGCATTTT; CDR3 protein: CASSLAAGYSNQPQHF
D gene: NA; V gene: TRBV9; clone size: few; J gene: TRBJ2-3; CDR3 DNA: TGTGCCAGCAGCGTAGTCAGTTCCACAGATACGCAGTATTTT; CDR3 protein: CASSVVSSTDTQYF
D gene: TRBD1; V gene: TRBV27; clone size: NA; J gene: TRBJ1-1; CDR3 DNA: TGTGCCAGCAGCCGACAGGGTTGGACTGAAGCTTTCTTT; CDR3 protein: CASSRQGWTEAFF
D gene: NA; V gene: TRBV5-1; clone size: few; J gene: TRBJ1-4; CDR3 DNA: TGCGCCAGCAACCCGGGACCCGATGAAAAACTGTTTTTT; CDR3 protein: CASNPGPDEKLFF
D gene: NA; V gene: TRBV29-1; clone size: NA; J gene: TRBJ2-7; CDR3 DNA: TGCAGCGCCTCCCCCGGGACGGACTTCTCCTACGAGCAGTACTTC; CDR3 protein: CSASPGTDFSYEQYF
D gene: NA; V gene: TRBV9; clone size: NA; J gene: TRBJ2-3; CDR3 DNA: TGTGCCAGCAGCGTAGTGGGTAGCGCAAGCACAGATACGCAGTATTTT; CDR3 protein: CASSVVGSASTDTQYF
D gene: TRBD2; V gene: TRBV6-6; clone size: NA; J gene: TRBJ2-3; CDR3 DNA: TGTGCCAGCAGTAAGACTAGCGGGGGGGTCGCGGATACGCAGTATTTT; CDR3 protein: CASSKTSGGVADTQYF
D gene: NA; V gene: TRBV13; clone size: many; J gene: TRBJ2-1; CDR3 DNA: TGTGCCAGCAGCTCACTAGGGACCTACAATGAGCAGTTCTTC; CDR3 protein: CASSSLGTYNEQFF
D gene: NA; V gene: TRBV18; clone size: NA; J gene: TRBJ1-4; CDR3 DNA: TGTGCCAGCTCACCAATAGGCGATACGGTGTTTTTT; CDR3 protein: CASSPIGDTVFF
D gene: NA; V gene: TRBV27; clone size: NA; J gene: TRBJ2-5; CDR3 DNA: TGTGCCAGCAGTTTGAACAGGGACAACCAAGAGACCCAGTACTTC; CDR3 protein: CASSLNRDNQETQYF
D gene: TRBD2; V gene: TRBV20-1; clone size: NA; J gene: TRBJ2-7; CDR3 DNA: TGCAGTGCTTTTAGCGGGGGGTTGTCCCAGTACTTC; CDR3 protein: CSAFSGGLSQYF
D gene: NA; V gene: TRBV15; clone size: NA; J gene: TRBJ2-5; CDR3 DNA: TGTGCCACCAGCGGACGGGGAGAGACCCAGTACTTC; CDR3 protein: CATSGRGETQYF